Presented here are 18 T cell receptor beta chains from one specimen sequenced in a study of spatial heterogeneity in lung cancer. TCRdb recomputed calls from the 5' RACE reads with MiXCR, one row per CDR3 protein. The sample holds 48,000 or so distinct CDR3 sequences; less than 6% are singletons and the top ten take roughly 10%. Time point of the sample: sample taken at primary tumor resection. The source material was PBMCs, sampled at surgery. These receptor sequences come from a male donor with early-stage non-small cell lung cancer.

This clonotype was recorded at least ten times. This CDR3 reads CSARAPLGNQPQHF. The CDR3 DNA sequence: TGCAGTGCGAGGGCCCCGCTGGGCAATCAGCCCCAGCATTTT. The J gene is TRBJ1-5, the V gene TRBV20-1, with D unclear. The CDR3 consists of 14 residues. Trimming left V 6 bases short and J 2 bases short, with 14 bases between. The germline CDR1 and CDR2 sequences are DFQATT and SNEGSKA (reference sequence).

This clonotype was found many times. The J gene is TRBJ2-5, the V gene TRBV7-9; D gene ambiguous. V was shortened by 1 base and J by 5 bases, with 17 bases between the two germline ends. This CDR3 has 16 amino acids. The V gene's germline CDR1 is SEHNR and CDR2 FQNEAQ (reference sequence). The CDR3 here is CASSLGAALIQETQYF. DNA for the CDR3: TGTGCCAGCAGCTTAGGCGCCGCCTTAATTCAGGAGACCCAGTACTTC. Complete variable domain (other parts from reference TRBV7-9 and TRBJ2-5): DTGVSQNPRHKITKRGQNVTFRCDPISEHNRLYWYRQTLGQGPEFLTYFQNEAQLEKSRLLSDRFSAERPKGSFSTLEIQRTEQGDSAMYLCASSLGAALIQETQYFGPGTRLLVL.

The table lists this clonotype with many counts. CDR3 sequence reads: CASSLQGATGELFF. CDR3 nucleotides: TGTGCCAGCAGTTTGCAGGGGGCTACCGGGGAGCTGTTTTTT. The genes are TRBV12-3 or TRBV12-4 and TRBJ2-2, with TRBD1 matching 8 bases. This CDR3 is 14 amino acids long. V was pared by 3 bases and J by 5 bases, with 2 bases of the junction left unmatched.

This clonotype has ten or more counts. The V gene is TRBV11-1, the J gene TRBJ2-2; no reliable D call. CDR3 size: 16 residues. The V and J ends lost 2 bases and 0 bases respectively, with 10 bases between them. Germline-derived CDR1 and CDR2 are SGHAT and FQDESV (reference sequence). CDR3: CASSLRRDSNTGELFF. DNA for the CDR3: TGTGCCAGCAGCTTAAGGCGCGATTCGAACACCGGGGAGCTGTTTTTT.

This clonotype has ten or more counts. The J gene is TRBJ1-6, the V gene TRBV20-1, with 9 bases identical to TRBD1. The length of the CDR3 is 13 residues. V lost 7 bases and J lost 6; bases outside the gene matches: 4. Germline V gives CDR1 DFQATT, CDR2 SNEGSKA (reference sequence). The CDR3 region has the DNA TGCAGTGTCTCGGACAGGGGTAATTCACCCCTCCACTTT. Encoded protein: CSVSDRGNSPLHF.

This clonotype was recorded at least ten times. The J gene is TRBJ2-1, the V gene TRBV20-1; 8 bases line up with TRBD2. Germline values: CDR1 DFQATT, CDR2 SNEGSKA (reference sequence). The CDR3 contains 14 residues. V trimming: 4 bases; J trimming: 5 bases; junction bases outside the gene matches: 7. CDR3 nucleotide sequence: TGCAGTGCTAAGGGCGTAGCGGGGCACAATGAGCAGTTCTTC. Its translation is CSAKGVAGHNEQFF.

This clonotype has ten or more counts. CDR3 residues: CAMLDRGQQETQYF. CDR3 coding DNA: TGTGCCATGCTGGACAGGGGGCAACAAGAGACCCAGTACTTC. The rearrangement joins TRBV10-3 to TRBJ2-5; 11 bases align to TRBD1. The CDR3 length is 14 residues. Germline V gives CDR1 ENHRY, CDR2 SYGVKD. Trimming cost V 9 bases and J 2 bases; bases outside gene matches: 5.

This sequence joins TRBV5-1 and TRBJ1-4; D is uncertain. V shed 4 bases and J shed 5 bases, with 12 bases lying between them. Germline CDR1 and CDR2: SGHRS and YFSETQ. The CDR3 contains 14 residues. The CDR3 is CASSRDWGNEKLFF. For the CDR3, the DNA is TGCGCCAGCAGCCGAGATTGGGGAAATGAAAAACTGTTTTTT. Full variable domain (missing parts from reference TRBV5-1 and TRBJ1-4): KAGVTQTPRYLIKTRGQQVTLSCSPISGHRSVSWYQQTPGQGLQFLFEYFSETQRNKGNFPGRFSGRQFSNSRSEMNVSTLELGDSALYLCASSRDWGNEKLFFGSGTQLSVL.

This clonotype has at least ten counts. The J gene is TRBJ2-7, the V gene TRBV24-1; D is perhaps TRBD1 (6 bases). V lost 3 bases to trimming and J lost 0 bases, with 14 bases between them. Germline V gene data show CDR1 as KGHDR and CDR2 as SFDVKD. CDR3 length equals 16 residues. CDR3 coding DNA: TGTGCCACCAGTGATGGGGGCCTCGCCAACTCCTACGAGCAGTACTTC. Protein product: CATSDGGLANSYEQYF.

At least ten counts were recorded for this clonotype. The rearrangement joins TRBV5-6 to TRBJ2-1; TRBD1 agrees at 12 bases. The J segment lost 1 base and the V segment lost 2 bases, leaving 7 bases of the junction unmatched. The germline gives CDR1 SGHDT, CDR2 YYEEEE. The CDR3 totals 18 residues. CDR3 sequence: CASSFGTGGRLSYNEQFF. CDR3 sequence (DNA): TGTGCCAGCAGCTTCGGGACAGGGGGCCGTTTATCCTACAATGAGCAGTTCTTC.

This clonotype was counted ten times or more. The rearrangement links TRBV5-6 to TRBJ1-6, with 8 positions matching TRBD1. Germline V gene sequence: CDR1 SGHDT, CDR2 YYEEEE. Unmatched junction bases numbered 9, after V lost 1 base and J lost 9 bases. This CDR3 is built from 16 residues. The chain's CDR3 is CASSLLGQGSGSPLHF. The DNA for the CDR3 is TGTGCCAGCAGCTTGCTTGGACAGGGAAGTGGTTCACCCCTCCACTTT.

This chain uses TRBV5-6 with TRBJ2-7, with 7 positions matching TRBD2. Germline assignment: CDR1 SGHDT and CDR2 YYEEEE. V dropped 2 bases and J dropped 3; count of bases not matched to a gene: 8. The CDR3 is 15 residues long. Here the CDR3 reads CASSFLPGTNYEQYF. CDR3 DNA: TGTGCCAGCAGCTTTCTTCCAGGGACTAACTACGAGCAGTACTTC. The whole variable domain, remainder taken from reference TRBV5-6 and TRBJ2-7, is DAGVTQSPTHLIKTRGQQVTLRCSPKSGHDTVSWYQQALGQGPQFIFQYYEEEERQRGNFPDRFSGHQFPNYSSELNVNALLLGDSALYLCASSFLPGTNYEQYFGPGTRLTVT.

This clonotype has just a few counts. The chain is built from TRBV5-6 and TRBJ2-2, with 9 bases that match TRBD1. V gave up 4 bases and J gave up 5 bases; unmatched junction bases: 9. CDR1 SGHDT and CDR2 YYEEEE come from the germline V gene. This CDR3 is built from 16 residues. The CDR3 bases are TGTGCCAGCAGCCCGGTAGGGACAGGGTGGACCGGGGAGCTGTTTTTT. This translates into CASSPVGTGWTGELFF.

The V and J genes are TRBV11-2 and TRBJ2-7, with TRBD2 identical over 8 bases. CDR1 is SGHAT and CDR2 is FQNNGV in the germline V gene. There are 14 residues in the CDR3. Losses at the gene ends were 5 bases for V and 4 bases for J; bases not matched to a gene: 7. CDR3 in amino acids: CASSRHSGEYEQYF. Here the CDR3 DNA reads TGTGCCAGCAGCCGACATAGCGGGGAGTACGAGCAGTACTTC. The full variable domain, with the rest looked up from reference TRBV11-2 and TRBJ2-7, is EAGVAQSPRYKIIEKRQSVAFWCNPISGHATLYWYQQILGQGPKLLIQFQNNGVVDDSQLPKDRFSAERLKGVDSTLKIQPAKLEDSAVYLCASSRHSGEYEQYFGPGTRLTVT.

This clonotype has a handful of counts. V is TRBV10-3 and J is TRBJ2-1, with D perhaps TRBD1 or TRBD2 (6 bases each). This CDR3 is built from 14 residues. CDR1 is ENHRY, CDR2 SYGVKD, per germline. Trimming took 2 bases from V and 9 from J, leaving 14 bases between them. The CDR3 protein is CAISENRRGSEQFF. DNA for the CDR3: TGTGCCATCAGTGAGAATCGGAGGGGGAGTGAGCAGTTCTTC.

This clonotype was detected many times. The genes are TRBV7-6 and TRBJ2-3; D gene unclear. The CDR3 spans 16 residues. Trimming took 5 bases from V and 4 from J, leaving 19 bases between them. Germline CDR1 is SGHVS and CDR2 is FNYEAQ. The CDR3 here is CASSPRPLPGADTQYF. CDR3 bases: TGTGCCAGCAGCCCCCGACCCCTCCCTGGGGCAGATACGCAGTATTTT.

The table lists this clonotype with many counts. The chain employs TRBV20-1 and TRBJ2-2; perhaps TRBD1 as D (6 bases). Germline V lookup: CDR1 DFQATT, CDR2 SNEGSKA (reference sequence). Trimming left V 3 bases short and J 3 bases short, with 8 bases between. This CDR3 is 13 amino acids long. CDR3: CSASPGDTGELFF. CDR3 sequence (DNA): TGCAGTGCTAGCCCAGGGGACACCGGGGAGCTGTTTTTT.

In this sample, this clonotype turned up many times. CDR3 amino acids: CASSLPRGALFF. CDR3 in DNA: TGTGCCAGCAGCTTGCCGAGGGGAGCCTTATTCTTC. The chain uses TRBV5-6 and TRBJ2-1; D is perhaps TRBD1 or TRBD2 (5 bases each). V was trimmed by 1 base and J by 16 bases, leaving 15 bases between them. The CDR3 loop spans 12 amino acids. The germline gives CDR1 SGHDT, CDR2 YYEEEE.